This T cell receptor beta chain was sequenced in a study of response to subunit inactivated influenza vaccine. Each CDR3 protein gets one entry after TCRdb re-called the RT-PCR reads with MiXCR. There are around 530,000 distinct CDR3 sequences in the sample; 16% occur only once, and roughly 3% lies in the top ten. From germline, CDR1 is MGHDK and CDR2 SYGVNS. The CDR3 extends over 17 amino acids. With 1 base removed from V and 9 bases from J, the gap between germline ends came to 22 bases. Sequences were derived from CD4+ T cells sorted from PBMCs, sampled less than 30 months after vaccination. This receptor was obtained from a man between 50 and 75 years old who received an inactivated influenza vaccine. V is TRBV25-1 and J is TRBJ2-1, with D possibly TRBD2 on 6 matching bases. Here the CDR3 DNA reads TGTGCCAGCAGTGAATGGAAGACGGGAGTGGGTCCCCGTGAGCAGTTCTTC. Translation: CASSEWKTGVGPREQFF.